This entry concerns a single T cell receptor (beta chain). The sample is drawn from a study of blood T cells in healthy people across ages. Next came a second PCR, run for about 7 to 12 cycles, which used a sample-barcoded 5' primer along with a J-beta primer mix. A single record per CDR3 protein comes from TCRdb applying MiXCR to the 5' RACE reads. The sample yields 1.4 million to 1.5 million distinct CDR3 sequences, roughly 40% seen once. This CDR3 is built from 14 residues. The germline V and J ends were trimmed by 3 bases and 5 bases, with 11 bases remaining between them. Germline V gene lookup returns CDR1 MNHEY and CDR2 SVGAGI.

V is TRBV6-5 and J is TRBJ2-1; D might be TRBD1 or TRBD2, each matching 5 bases. Sequencing input: blood. This clonotype was sampled from a woman aged 18-29 years in good health. The CDR3 nucleotides read TGTGCCAGCAGTTATGGGACGGTTGACAATGAGCAGTTCTTC. The encoded protein is CASSYGTVDNEQFF.